The clone carrying this T cell receptor (beta chain) was counted between two and nine times. What it binds is not known. Stated treatment: 10-day PBMC culture with coronavirus spike peptide pools or control peptides (ViraFEST assay). The data derive from a study of vaccination and CD4 T cells after COVID-19. Background on the study: Collection of post-COVID samples occurred a median approximately 100 days after diagnosis, spanning a range of 35 to 161. Stimulation used overlapping spike peptides from SARS-CoV-2, HCoV-NL63, HCoV-OC43 and HCoV-229E.

With 6 bases removed from V and 5 bases from J, the gap between germline ends came to 10 bases. The CDR3 extends over 12 amino acids. Germline V gene sequence: CDR1 MNHNS, CDR2 SASEGT. At the Johns Hopkins FTIC core, DNA taken from cultured CD4+ T cells was sequenced by way of the Oncomine TCR Beta short-read assay. TCRdb re-called the PCR reads with MiXCR, one entry per CDR3 protein. The sample lists roughly 8,900 distinct CDR3 sequences, about 48% seen once, with 9.5% to 15% in the top ten. The specimen was CD4+ T cells from blood, cultured in vitro. V usage is TRBV6-1 and J usage is TRBJ1-1; TRBD1 might be the D (6 bases). The sequence was obtained from a human donor who had recovered from COVID-19. CDR3 protein: CASRRGLTEAFF. The CDR3 nucleotides are TGTGCCAGCAGACGGGGGCTGACTGAAGCTTTCTTT.